Following are 4 T cell receptor beta chains from one sample sequenced in a study of blood T cell repertoires in COVID-19. Profiling relied on immunoSEQ multiplex PCR, and the TCRdb table lists in-frame clones only, not all of them. The sample comprises over 75,000 clones, around 80% of which are singletons, and 1.2% rests with the top ten. The specimen sequenced was peripheral blood. All receptors come from a woman of 80 years or more with acute or convalescent COVID-19.

The V call is TRBV5-4, the J call TRBJ2-2; 8 bases fit TRBD1. V shed 2 bases and J 6 bases; nucleotides not matched to a gene: 6. Germline CDR1 and CDR2: SGHNT and YYREEE (reference sequence). This CDR3 has 15 residues. CDR3 sequence: CASSFQGAGSGELFF. The CDR3, as DNA: TGTGCCAGCAGCTTTCAGGGGGCAGGGTCCGGGGAGCTGTTTTTT.

The sample holds one count of this clone. The chain uses TRBV15 and TRBJ1-3; D unresolved. V was pared by 3 bases and J by 0 bases, with 15 bases between. The CDR3 covers 17 residues. Looked up from germline, CDR1 is LNHNV and CDR2 is YYDKDF (reference sequence). Here the CDR3 reads CATSSEISVVSGNTIYF. Here the CDR3 DNA reads TGTGCCACCAGCAGCGAGATTTCGGTCGTCTCTGGAAACACCATATATTTT. The full variable domain, its missing parts supplied by reference TRBV15 and TRBJ1-3, is DAMVIQNPRYQVTQFGKPVTLSCSQTLNHNVMYWYQQKSSQAPKLLFHYYDKDFNNEADTPDNFQSRRPNTSFCFLDIRSPGLGDTAMYLCATSSEISVVSGNTIYFGEGSWLTVV.

This chain connects TRBV5-4 to TRBJ1-1; D not resolved. The CDR3 is 14 residues long. The germline V gene encodes CDR1 SGHNT and CDR2 YYREEE (reference sequence). V was shortened by 4 bases and J by 0 bases, with 10 bases between the two germline ends. CDR3 region: CASSLATVNTEAFF. Here the CDR3 DNA reads TGTGCCAGCAGCCTCGCCACAGTGAACACTGAAGCTTTCTTT.

The J gene is TRBJ1-2, the V gene TRBV19, with D perhaps TRBD1 (6 bases). This CDR3 has 16 amino acids. Germline-derived CDR1 and CDR2 are LNHDA and SQIVND (reference sequence). The V end lost 8 bases, the J end lost 7 bases, and 26 bases lay between the germline ends. In nucleotides, the CDR3 is TGTGCCAGTGAACCGGCGGACAGACTTCTCGGCGGTGGCTACACCTTC. Protein product: CASEPADRLLGGGYTF. The full variable domain, in which reference TRBV19 and TRBJ1-2 provide the parts outside the CDR3, is DGGITQSPKYLFRKEGQNVTLSCEQNLNHDAMYWYRQDPGQGLRLIYYSQIVNDFQKGDIAEGYSVSREKKESFPLTVTSAQKNPTAFYLCASEPADRLLGGGYTFGSGTRLTVV.